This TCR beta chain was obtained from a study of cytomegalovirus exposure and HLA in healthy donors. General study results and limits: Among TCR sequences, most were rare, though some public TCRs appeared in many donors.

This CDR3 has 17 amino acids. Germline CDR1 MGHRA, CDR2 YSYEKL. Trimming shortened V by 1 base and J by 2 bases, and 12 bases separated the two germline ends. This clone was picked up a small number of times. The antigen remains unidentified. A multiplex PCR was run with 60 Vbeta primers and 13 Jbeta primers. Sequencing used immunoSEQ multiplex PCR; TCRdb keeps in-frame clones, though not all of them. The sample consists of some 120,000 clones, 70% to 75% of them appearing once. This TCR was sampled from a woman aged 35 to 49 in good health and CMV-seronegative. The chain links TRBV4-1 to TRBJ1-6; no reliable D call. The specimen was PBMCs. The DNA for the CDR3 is TGCGCCAGCAGCCAAGGTGGCGGGGTCACCTATAATTCACCCCTCCACTTT. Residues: CASSQGGGVTYNSPLHF.